This T cell receptor beta chain was identified in a study of shared clonotypes between healthy human individuals. This clone was picked up a small number of times. Antigen: not known. There are 15 residues in the CDR3. Germline V gene lookup returns CDR1 SGDLS and CDR2 YYNGEE. V lost 0 bases, J lost 0 bases, and 7 bases lay in between. General study results and limits: Limitation of the genetic and exposure-history diversity represented came from the few donors. Specimens sampled were limited to blood, with tissue repertoires likely differing.

Genomic DNA of every subset was divided equally among multiple immunoSEQ plates. In the source study's methods: With immunoSEQ giving junction-only sequences and no quality scores, filtering differed. Measured with immunoSEQ multiplex PCR; TCRdb has only the in-frame clones, and not every one. For V, J and clone size, that table is used; D and trimming come from the DNA. This sample has around 95,000 clones, with less than 50% found just once. The sample was PBMCs. This receptor was taken from a woman between 40 and 55 years old in good health. Some clones in this sample may be carry-over from other donors' samples. The V gene is TRBV9, the J gene TRBJ1-3; D gene uncertain. CDR3 DNA sequence: TGTGCCAGCAGCGTAGGTCCAAACTCTGGAAACACCATATATTTT. Its translation: CASSVGPNSGNTIYF.